One and the same sample provided the 9 T cell receptor beta chains below, sequenced in a study of blood T cell repertoires in COVID-19. Only in-frame clones appear in the TCRdb table, and some are missing; sequencing was by immunoSEQ multiplex PCR. The table includes around 470,000 clones, about 91% detected once. The specimen was peripheral blood. Receptor source: a man between 18 and 29 years old with COVID-19, enrolled during active disease.

The V gene is TRBV6-1, the J gene TRBJ1-2; TRBD1 matches at 7 bases. Germline values: CDR1 MNHNS, CDR2 SASEGT. The ends lost 2 bases at V and 7 bases at J; junction bases unmatched: 7. There are 14 residues in the CDR3. DNA of the CDR3: TGTGCCAGCAGTGAAACGACAGGGATAGGTGGCTACACCTTC. It encodes CASSETTGIGGYTF.

This chain connects TRBV20-1 to TRBJ1-1; D uncertain. CDR3 length: 13 amino acids. Germline CDR1 and CDR2: DFQATT and SNEGSKA (reference sequence). V lost 3 bases to trimming and J lost 1 base, with 9 bases between them. In nucleotides, the CDR3 is TGCAGTGCTAGTGGCGGAGCGAACACTGAAGCTTTCTTT. The encoded protein is CSASGGANTEAFF.

J is TRBJ2-5 and V is TRBV3-1 (or the pseudogene TRBV3-2); 9 bases map to TRBD2. Germline CDR1 and CDR2: LGHDT and YNNKEL (reference sequence). This CDR3 spans 14 amino acids. V shed 4 bases, J shed 2 bases, and the junction held 2 bases outside the gene matches. DNA for the CDR3: TGTGCCAGCAGCCTGACTAGCGGACAAGAGACCCAGTACTTC. Its protein product is CASSLTSGQETQYF.

The chain couples TRBV11-2 to TRBJ2-1, with D unresolved. Looked up from germline, CDR1 is SGHAT and CDR2 is FQNNGV. The CDR3 extends over 13 amino acids. Trimming took off 1 base at V and 6 bases at J, with 7 bases between the two ends. This chain's CDR3 is CASSLGHRNEQFF. In nucleotides, the CDR3 is TGTGCCAGCAGCTTAGGACACCGCAATGAGCAGTTCTTC.

Only a few counts were recorded for this clone. The chain uses TRBV2 and TRBJ1-3, with 7 bases fitting TRBD1. This CDR3 spans 15 amino acids. Germline values: CDR1 SNHLY, CDR2 FYNNEI. V gave up 6 bases and J gave up 4 bases; unmatched junction bases: 9. The CDR3, as DNA: TGTGCCAGCAGCCTCGAGAGGGGGCAAGGAAACACCATATATTTT. Translating gives CASSLERGQGNTIYF.

The J gene is TRBJ2-4, the V gene TRBV3-1 (or the pseudogene TRBV3-2); TRBD1 matches at 7 bases. The CDR3 sequence is 14 residues long. Unmatched junction bases numbered 10, after V lost 4 bases and J lost 10 bases. Germline assignment: CDR1 LGHDT and CDR2 YNNKEL (reference sequence). In DNA form, the CDR3 reads TGTGCCAGCAGCCCCTACCGGGACAGAGGTATTCAGTACTTC. Translated: CASSPYRDRGIQYF.

V and J are TRBV29-1 and TRBJ2-2; D gene uncertain. The CDR3 covers 13 residues. CDR1 and CDR2 from the germline V gene are SQVTM and ANQGSEA. V was cut by 7 bases and J by 0 bases, with 9 bases left in between. CDR3: CSARSANTGELFF. Here the CDR3 DNA reads TGCAGCGCGCGAAGCGCGAACACCGGGGAGCTGTTTTTT.

The chain carries TRBV11-3 and TRBJ2-7; 7 bases are shared with TRBD2. The ends lost 4 bases at V and 6 bases at J; junction bases unmatched: 24. Germline loops: CDR1 SGHNT, CDR2 YENEEA. CDR3 length: 19 amino acids. The CDR3 sequence is CASSSRGFSASQLASEQYF. The DNA for the CDR3 is TGTGCCAGCAGCTCAAGGGGCTTTAGTGCCAGCCAACTAGCGAGCGAGCAGTACTTC.

The chain links TRBV7-2 to TRBJ1-2, with a tentative D call TRBD1 (5 bases). The CDR3 spans 15 residues. The V gene lost 3 bases and the J gene lost 8 bases, with 19 bases spanning the gap. Germline assignment: CDR1 SGHTA and CDR2 FQGNSA. This CDR3 reads CASSLGFGTLGGYTF. CDR3 DNA: TGTGCCAGCAGCTTGGGTTTCGGGACTTTGGGGGGCTACACCTTC.